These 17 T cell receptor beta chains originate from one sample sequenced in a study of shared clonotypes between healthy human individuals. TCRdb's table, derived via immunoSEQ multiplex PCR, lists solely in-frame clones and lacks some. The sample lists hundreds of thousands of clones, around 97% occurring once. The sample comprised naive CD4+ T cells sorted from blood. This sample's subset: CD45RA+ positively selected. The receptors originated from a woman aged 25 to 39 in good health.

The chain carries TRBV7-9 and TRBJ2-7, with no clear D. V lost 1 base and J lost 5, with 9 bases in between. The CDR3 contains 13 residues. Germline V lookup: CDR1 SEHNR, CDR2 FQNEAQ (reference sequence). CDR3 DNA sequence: TGTGCCAGCAGCTTAGACACAGAGCACGAGCAGTACTTC. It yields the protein CASSLDTEHEQYF. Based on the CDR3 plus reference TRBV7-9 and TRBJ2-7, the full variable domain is DTGVSQNPRHKITKRGQNVTFRCDPISEHNRLYWYRQTLGQGPEFLTYFQNEAQLEKSRLLSDRFSAERPKGSFSTLEIQRTEQGDSAMYLCASSLDTEHEQYFGPGTRLTVT.

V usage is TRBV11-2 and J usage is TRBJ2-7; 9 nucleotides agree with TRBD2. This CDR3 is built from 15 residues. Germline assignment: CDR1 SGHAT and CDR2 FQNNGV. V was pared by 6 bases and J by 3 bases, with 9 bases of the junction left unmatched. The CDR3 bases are TGTGCCAGCAGATGGGTAGCGGGAGACGTCTACGAGCAGTACTTC. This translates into CASRWVAGDVYEQYF.

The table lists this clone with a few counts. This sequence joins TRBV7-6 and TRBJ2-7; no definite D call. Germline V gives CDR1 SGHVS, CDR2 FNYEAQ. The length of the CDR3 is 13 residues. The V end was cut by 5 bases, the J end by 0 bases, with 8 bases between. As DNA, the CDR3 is TGTGCCAGCAGCGAGACGGCCTCCTACGAGCAGTACTTC. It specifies CASSETASYEQYF.

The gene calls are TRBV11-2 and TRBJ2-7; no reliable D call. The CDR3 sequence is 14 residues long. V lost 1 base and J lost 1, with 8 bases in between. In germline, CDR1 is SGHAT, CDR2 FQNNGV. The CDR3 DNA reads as TGTGCCAGCAGCTTAGGGGGTGGGTCCTACGAGCAGTACTTC. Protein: CASSLGGGSYEQYF.

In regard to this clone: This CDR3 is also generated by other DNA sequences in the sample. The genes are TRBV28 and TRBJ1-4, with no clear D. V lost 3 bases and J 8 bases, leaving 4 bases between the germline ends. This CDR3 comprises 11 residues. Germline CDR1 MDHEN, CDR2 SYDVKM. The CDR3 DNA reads TGTGCCAGCAGTTTGGGAGAAAAACTGTTTTTT. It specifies CASSLGEKLFF.

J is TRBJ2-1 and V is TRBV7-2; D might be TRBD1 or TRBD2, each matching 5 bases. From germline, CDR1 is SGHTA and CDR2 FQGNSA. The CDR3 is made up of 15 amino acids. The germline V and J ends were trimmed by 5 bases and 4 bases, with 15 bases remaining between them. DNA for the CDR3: TGTGCCAGCAGCCTCGCCGGGGCCTCATACAATGAGCAGTTCTTC. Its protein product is CASSLAGASYNEQFF.

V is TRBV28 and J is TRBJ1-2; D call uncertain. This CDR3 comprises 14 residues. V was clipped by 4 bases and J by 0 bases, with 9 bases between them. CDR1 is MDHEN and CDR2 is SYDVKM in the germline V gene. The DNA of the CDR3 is TGTGCCAGCAGTTCGACCGGAGCTAACTATGGCTACACCTTC. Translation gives CASSSTGANYGYTF.

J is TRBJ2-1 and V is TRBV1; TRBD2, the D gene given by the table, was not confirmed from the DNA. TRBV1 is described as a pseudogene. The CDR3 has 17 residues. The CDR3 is CTSSAGTSGNQRHEQFF. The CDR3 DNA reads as TGCACCAGCAGCGCCGGGACTAGCGGGAACCAACGTCATGAGCAGTTCTTC.

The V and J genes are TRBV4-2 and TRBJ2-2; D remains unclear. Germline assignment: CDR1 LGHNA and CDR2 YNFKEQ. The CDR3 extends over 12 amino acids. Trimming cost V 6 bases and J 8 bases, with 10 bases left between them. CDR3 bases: TGTGCCAGCAGTAAAACCGGGGGGGAGCTGTTTTTT. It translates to CASSKTGGELFF.

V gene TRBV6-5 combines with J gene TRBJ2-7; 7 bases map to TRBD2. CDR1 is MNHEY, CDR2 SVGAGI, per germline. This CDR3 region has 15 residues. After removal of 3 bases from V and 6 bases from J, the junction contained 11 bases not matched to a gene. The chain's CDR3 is CASSYWSGIGGEQYF. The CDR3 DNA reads TGTGCCAGCAGTTATTGGAGCGGGATAGGTGGCGAGCAGTACTTC.

The CDR3 DNA sequence: TGTGCCAGCAGCAAAGACTACCTACTCCGACAAGAGACCCAGTACTTC. Its protein product is CASSKDYLLRQETQYF. This chain uses TRBV21-1 with TRBJ2-5; TRBD2 is taken as the D call from the table, unchecked against the DNA. TRBV21-1 is a pseudogene segment. The length of the CDR3 is 16 residues.

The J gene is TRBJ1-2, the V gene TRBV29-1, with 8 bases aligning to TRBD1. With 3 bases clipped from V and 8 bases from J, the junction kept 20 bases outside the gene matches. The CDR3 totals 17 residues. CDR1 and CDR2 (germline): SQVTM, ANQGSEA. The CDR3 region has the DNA TGCAGCGTTGAGGCAGGGCTCGTTGGCAGGGGGCTCGAAGGCTACACCTTC. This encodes CSVEAGLVGRGLEGYTF.

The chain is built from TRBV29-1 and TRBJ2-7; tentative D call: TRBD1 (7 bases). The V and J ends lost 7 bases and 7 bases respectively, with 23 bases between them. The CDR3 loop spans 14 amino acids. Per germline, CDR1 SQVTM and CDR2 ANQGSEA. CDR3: CSARAPGGSREQYF. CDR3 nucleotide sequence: TGCAGCGCCCGCGCCCCAGGGGGGTCGAGAGAGCAGTACTTC.

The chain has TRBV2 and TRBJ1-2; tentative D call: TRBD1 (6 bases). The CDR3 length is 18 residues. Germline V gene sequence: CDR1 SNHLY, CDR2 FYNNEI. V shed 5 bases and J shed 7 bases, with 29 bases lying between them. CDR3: CASSKGTFRGRGSGGYTF. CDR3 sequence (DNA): TGTGCCAGCAGTAAAGGGACATTTAGGGGCCGGGGATCTGGTGGCTACACCTTC.

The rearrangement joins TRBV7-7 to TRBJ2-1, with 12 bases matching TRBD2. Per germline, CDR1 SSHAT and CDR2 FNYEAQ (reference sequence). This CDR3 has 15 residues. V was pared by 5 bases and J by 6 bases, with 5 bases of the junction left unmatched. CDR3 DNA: TGTGCCAGCAGCCTCGGACTAGCGGGAAGCAATGAGCAGTTCTTC. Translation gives CASSLGLAGSNEQFF.

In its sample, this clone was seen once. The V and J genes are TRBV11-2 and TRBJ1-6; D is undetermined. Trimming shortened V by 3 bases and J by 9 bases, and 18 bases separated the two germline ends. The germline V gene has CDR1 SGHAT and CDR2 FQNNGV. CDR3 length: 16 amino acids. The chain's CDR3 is CASSLDGRPVSSPLHF. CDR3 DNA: TGTGCCAGCAGCTTGGACGGCCGCCCCGTTAGTTCACCCCTCCACTTT.

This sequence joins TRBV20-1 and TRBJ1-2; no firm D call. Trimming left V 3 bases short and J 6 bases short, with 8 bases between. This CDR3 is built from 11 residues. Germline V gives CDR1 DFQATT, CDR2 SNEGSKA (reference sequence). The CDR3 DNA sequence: TGCAGTGCTAGTCCCGTGGATGGCTACACCTTC. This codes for CSASPVDGYTF.